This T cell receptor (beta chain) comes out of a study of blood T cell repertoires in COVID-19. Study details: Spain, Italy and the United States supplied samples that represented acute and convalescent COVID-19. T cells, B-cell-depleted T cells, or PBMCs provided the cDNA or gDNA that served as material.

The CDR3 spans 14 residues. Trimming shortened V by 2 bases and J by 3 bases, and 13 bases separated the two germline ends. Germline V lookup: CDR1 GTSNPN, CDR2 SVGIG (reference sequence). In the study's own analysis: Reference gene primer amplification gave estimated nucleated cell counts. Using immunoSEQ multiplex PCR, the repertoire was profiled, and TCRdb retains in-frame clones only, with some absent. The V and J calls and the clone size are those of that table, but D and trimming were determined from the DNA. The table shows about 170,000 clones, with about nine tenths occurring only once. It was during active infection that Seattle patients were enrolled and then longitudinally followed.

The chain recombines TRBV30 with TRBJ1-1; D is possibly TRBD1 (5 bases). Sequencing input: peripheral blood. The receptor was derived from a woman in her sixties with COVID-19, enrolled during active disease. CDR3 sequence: CAWSPGYADTEAFF. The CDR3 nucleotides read TGTGCCTGGAGTCCAGGGTATGCGGACACTGAAGCTTTCTTT.